Each of the 13 T cell receptor beta chains below was sequenced from the same sample in a study of cytomegalovirus exposure and HLA in healthy donors. The PCR was carried out with 60 Vbeta primers and 13 Jbeta primers. The assay was immunoSEQ multiplex PCR, and TCRdb's table has in-frame clones only and misses some. This table has 250,000 to 350,000 clones, about four fifths appearing once. Material for sequencing was PBMCs. The receptors derive from a girl aged 2 to 10 in good health and CMV-seronegative.

The chain carries TRBV7-9 and TRBJ2-3; D is undetermined. Looked up from germline, CDR1 is SEHNR and CDR2 is FQNEAQ (reference sequence). The CDR3 length is 15 residues. V gave up 2 bases and J gave up 2 bases, with 11 bases separating them. Here the CDR3 reads CASSLLRADTDTQYF. The CDR3 nucleotides are TGTGCCAGCAGCTTATTGCGAGCCGACACAGATACGCAGTATTTT.

This clone was seen a single time. The chain is built from TRBV10-3 and TRBJ2-1, with TRBD1 as a possible D gene (5 bases). Trimming pared 3 bases from V and 9 bases from J, leaving 12 bases between. The CDR3 has 13 residues. Germline-derived CDR1 and CDR2 are ENHRY and SYGVKD. Written as DNA, the CDR3 is TGTGCCATCAGTGATCAAGGGGTGGTTGAGCAGTTCTTC. The encoded protein is CAISDQGVVEQFF.

J is TRBJ1-2 and V is TRBV28; D ambiguous. The CDR3 extends over 14 amino acids. Trimming cost V 4 bases and J 2 bases, with 11 bases left between them. The germline V gene has CDR1 MDHEN and CDR2 SYDVKM. The CDR3 region has the DNA TGTGCCAGCAGTTCTTCAGTACAGAACTATGGCTACACCTTC. Its translation is CASSSSVQNYGYTF.

The chain joins TRBV5-1 to TRBJ2-7, with D possibly matching TRBD1 (6 bases). Trimming removed 3 bases from V and 5 bases from J, with 15 bases in between. This CDR3 is built from 14 residues. Germline V gene lookup returns CDR1 SGHRS and CDR2 YFSETQ. This chain's CDR3 is CASSSPSGVDEQYF. DNA of the CDR3: TGCGCCAGCAGCTCCCCGTCAGGGGTCGACGAGCAGTACTTC. The full variable domain, in which reference TRBV5-1 and TRBJ2-7 provide the parts outside the CDR3, is KAGVTQTPRYLIKTRGQQVTLSCSPISGHRSVSWYQQTPGQGLQFLFEYFSETQRNKGNFPGRFSGRQFSNSRSEMNVSTLELGDSALYLCASSSPSGVDEQYFGPGTRLTVT.

This chain uses TRBV18 with TRBJ1-4; 7 bases are shared with TRBD1. Germline CDR1 KGHSH, CDR2 LQKENI. The junction had 6 bases not matched to a gene; V was cut back by 3 bases and J by 5 bases. The CDR3 is 15 amino acids. As DNA, the CDR3 is TGTGCCAGCTCACCTACGTTACAGGGGAATGAAAAACTGTTTTTT. This codes for CASSPTLQGNEKLFF.

The chain carries TRBV10-3 and TRBJ1-1; tentatively, D is TRBD1 (6 bases). V dropped 8 bases and J dropped 0 bases, with 13 bases sitting between them. The CDR3 is 14 amino acids. The germline V gene encodes CDR1 ENHRY and CDR2 SYGVKD. The CDR3 coding sequence is TGTGCCATCGCTTGGACAGACTTGAACACTGAAGCTTTCTTT. Translation: CAIAWTDLNTEAFF.

The CDR3 region is CAWASGVASTDTQYF. CDR3 bases: TGTGCCTGGGCTAGCGGCGTAGCTAGCACAGATACGCAGTATTTT. This rearrangement joins TRBV30 to TRBJ2-3, with 7 bases identical to TRBD2. This CDR3 spans 15 amino acids. The germline V gene has CDR1 GTSNPN and CDR2 SVGIG (reference sequence). Losses at the gene ends were 5 bases for V and 0 bases for J; bases not matched to a gene: 8.

J is TRBJ1-2 and V is TRBV28, with 10 bases fitting TRBD1. V was pared by 10 bases and J by 10 bases, with 12 bases of the junction left unmatched. Looked up from germline, CDR1 is MDHEN and CDR2 is SYDVKM. The CDR3 covers 13 residues. CDR3 sequence (DNA): TGTGCCACCCACTACCGGGACAGGGGTGCCTACACCTTC. As protein: CATHYRDRGAYTF.

The chain recombines TRBV12-2 with TRBJ2-3; the D call in the table, TRBD2, was not verified against the DNA. TRBV12-2 is a recognized pseudogene. The length of the CDR3 is 17 residues. The CDR3 DNA reads TGTGCAAGTCGCTTTCGGCCGGGACTAGCACCCACAGATACGCAGTATTTT. It is translated as CASRFRPGLAPTDTQYF.

This chain links TRBV7-2 with TRBJ2-5, with 11 nucleotides matching TRBD1. Germline trimming cut 1 base from V and 5 bases from J; bases unmatched to any gene: 9. Germline V gene data show CDR1 as SGHTA and CDR2 as FQGNSA. This CDR3 is 17 amino acids long. In DNA form, the CDR3 reads TGTGCCAGCAGCTTAGTTACCGGGACAGGGGGAGGCGAGACCCAGTACTTC. Residues: CASSLVTGTGGGETQYF.

V is TRBV28 and J is TRBJ2-5; TRBD2 aligns across 9 bases. The CDR3 totals 15 residues. Germline V gene lookup returns CDR1 MDHEN and CDR2 SYDVKM. V shed 7 bases, J shed 0 bases, and the junction held 6 bases outside the gene matches. This CDR3 reads CASTLGTSYQETQYF. In DNA, the CDR3 is TGTGCCAGCACTCTTGGGACTAGCTACCAAGAGACCCAGTACTTC.

Comments on this clone: Other DNA variants within this sample encode the same CDR3. CDR3 sequence reads: CASSLDRVDEQYF. In DNA, the CDR3 is TGCGCCAGCAGCCTCGACAGGGTTGACGAGCAGTACTTC. V gene TRBV5-1 combines with J gene TRBJ2-7, with TRBD1 matching 7 bases. The V segment lost 4 bases and the J segment 5 bases; nucleotides outside the gene matches: 6. The CDR3 extends over 13 amino acids. Germline values: CDR1 SGHRS, CDR2 YFSETQ.

This chain uses TRBV6-5 with TRBJ1-5; 7 bases match TRBD1. This CDR3 spans 14 amino acids. Germline V gives CDR1 MNHEY, CDR2 SVGAGI. V lost 5 bases, J lost 6 bases, and 7 bases stayed unmatched. The CDR3 sequence: CASSERDSFQPQHF. Written as DNA, the CDR3 is TGTGCCAGCAGTGAAAGGGACAGTTTTCAGCCCCAGCATTTT.